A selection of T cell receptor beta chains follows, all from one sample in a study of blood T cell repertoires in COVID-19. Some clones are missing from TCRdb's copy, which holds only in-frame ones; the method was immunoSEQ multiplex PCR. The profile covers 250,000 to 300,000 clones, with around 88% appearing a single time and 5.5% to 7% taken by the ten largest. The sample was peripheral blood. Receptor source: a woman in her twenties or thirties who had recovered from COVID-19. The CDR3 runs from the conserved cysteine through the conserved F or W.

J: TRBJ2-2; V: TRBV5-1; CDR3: CASSTGPREAGELFF
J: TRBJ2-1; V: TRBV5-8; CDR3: CASSLAGGLNEQFF
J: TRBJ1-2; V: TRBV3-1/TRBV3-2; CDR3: CASSQGDREGYGYTF
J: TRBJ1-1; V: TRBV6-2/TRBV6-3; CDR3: CASSYPYDREDTEAFF
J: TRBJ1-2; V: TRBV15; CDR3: CATSRDLVMSQGFYGYTF
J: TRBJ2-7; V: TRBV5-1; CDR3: CASSRGQGKSEQYF
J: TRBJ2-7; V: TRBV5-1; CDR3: CASSLEPAGAYEQYF
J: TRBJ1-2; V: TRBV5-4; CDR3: CASSPGQGGVQRGYTF
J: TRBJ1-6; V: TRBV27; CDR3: CASSLSQGVKSPLHF
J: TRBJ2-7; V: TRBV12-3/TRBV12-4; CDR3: CASSWDRAGEQYF
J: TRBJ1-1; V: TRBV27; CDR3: CASTLTGKDTEAFF
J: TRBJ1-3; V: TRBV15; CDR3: CATSREPTRGTGNTIYF
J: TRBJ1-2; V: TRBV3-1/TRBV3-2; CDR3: CASSQDFRDSHGYTF
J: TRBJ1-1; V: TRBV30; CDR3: CAWAGSRAFF
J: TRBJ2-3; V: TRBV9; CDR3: CASSLRRGGNTDTQYF
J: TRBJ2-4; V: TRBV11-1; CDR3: CASSPGVLAKNIQYF
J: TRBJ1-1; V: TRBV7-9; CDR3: CASSEIRGMNTEAFF
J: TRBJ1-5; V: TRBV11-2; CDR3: CASSSDRDQPQHF
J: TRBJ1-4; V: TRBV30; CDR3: CAWSLTGYGEKLFF
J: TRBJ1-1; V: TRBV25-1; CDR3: CASRRTGDTEAFF
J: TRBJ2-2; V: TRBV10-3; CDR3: CAINEDRTNTGELFF
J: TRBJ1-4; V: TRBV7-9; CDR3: CASSPRQAGEKLFF
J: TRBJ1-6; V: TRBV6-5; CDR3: CASRRDRANSPLHF
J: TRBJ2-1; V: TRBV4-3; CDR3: CASSQETGGSEQFF
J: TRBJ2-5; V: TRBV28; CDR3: CASPPGVGNPLAETQYF
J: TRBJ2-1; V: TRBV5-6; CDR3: CASSPTGTSGYNEQFF
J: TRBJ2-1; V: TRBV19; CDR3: CASSLDTSYNEQFF
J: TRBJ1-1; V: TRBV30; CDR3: CAWSVQGPMNTEAFF
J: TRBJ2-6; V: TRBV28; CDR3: CASSFPPGGSSGANVLTF
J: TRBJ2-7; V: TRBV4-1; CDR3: CASSQSGQNEQYF
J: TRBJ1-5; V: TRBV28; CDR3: CASSQHRVDNQPQHF
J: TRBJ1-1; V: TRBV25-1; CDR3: CASSEYAGGTEAFF
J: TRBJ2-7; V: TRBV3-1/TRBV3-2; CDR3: CASSQNFYEQYF
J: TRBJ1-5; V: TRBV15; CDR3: CATSRWPGGNQPQHF
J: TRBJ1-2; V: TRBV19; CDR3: CASSELDYGYTF
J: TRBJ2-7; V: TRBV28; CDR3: CASSQGPFYEQYF
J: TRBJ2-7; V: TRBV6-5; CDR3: CASMDRSLAYEQYF
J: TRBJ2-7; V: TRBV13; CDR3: CASSPGTGGETYEQYF
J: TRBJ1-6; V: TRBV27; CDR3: CASSRTGGDSPLHF
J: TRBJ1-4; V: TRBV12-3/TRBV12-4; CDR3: CASAGLVGEKLFF
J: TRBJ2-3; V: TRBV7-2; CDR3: CASSLGGTRADTQYF
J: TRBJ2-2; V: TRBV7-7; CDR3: CASSLVGQGSTGELFF
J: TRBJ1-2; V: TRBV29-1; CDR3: CSAGGDSYYTF
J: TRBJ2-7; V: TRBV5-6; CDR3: CASSFGATYEQYF
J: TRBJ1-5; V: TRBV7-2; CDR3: CASSLRANSLGNQPQHF
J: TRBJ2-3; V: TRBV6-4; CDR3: CASSLAVTDTQYF
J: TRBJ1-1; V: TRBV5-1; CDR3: CASSVNRESTEAFF
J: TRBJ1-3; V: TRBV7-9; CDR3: CASSLGEGNTIYF
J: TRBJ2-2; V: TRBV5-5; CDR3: CASSRLAGAQTGELFF
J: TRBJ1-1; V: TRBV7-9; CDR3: CASSQNVAGAFF
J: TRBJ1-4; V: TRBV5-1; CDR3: CASSRGATNEKLFF